This T cell receptor beta chain was sequenced during a study of CD8+CD57+ T cells in acquired aplastic anemia. Genomic DNA was employed as the template in profiling TCR beta VDJ and CDR3. TCRdb analysed the reads with MiXCR anew, one entry per CDR3 protein. The table includes 450,000 to 550,000 distinct CDR3 sequences, roughly a third detected once. This clonotype was seen repeatedly, ten times or more. CD8+CD57+ cell expansion had been shown by flow cytometry in patients chosen for sequencing. CDR3 length: 14 amino acids. Trimming left V 4 bases short and J 3 bases short, with 9 bases between. Germline CDR1 is SGHTA and CDR2 is FQGTGA.

The sample comprised sorted CD4+, CD8+, or CD8+CD57+ T cells (not recorded which) from PBMCs. The chain recombines TRBV7-3 with TRBJ2-2; D is perhaps TRBD1 (5 bases). The sequence derives from a human donor with aplastic anemia. CDR3 coding DNA: TGTGCCAGCAGCTCCACACAGGACACCGGGGAGCTGTTTTTT. Translation gives CASSSTQDTGELFF.